Shown below are 14 T cell receptor beta chains from a single sample sequenced in a study of cytomegalovirus exposure and HLA in healthy donors. PCR involved 60 Vbeta and 13 Jbeta primers. Sequenced by immunoSEQ multiplex PCR; TCRdb stores in-frame clones only, minus some. The repertoire holds about 160,000 clones, with approximately 80% as singletons. Sequencing was carried out using PBMCs. These receptors were collected from a man younger than 30 in good health and CMV-seropositive.

This sequence joins TRBV2 and TRBJ2-7, with no clear D. Germline V gene data show CDR1 as SNHLY and CDR2 as FYNNEI. The CDR3 totals 11 residues. The germline V and J ends were trimmed by 4 bases and 4 bases, with 5 bases remaining between them. The CDR3 bases are TGTGCCAGCAGTGGAGTGTACGAGCAGTACTTC. The encoded protein is CASSGVYEQYF.

The genes are TRBV5-4 and TRBJ2-2, with 8 bases matching TRBD1. CDR1 is SGHNT and CDR2 is YYREEE in the germline V gene (reference sequence). CDR3 length equals 16 residues. Trimming took 0 bases from V and 7 from J; bases not matched to a gene: 8. CDR3 region: CASSLGGTGQYGELFF. As DNA, the CDR3 is TGTGCCAGCAGCTTGGGAGGGACAGGCCAATACGGGGAGCTGTTTTTT.

The V call is TRBV9, the J call TRBJ2-2, with TRBD2 as a possible D gene (5 bases). In germline, CDR1 is SGDLS, CDR2 YYNGEE. Deletions cut 0 bases from V and 1 base from J, with 16 bases between. The length of the CDR3 is 18 residues. The CDR3 is CASSVGPGWLKNTGELFF. The CDR3 nucleotides read TGTGCCAGCAGCGTAGGCCCGGGGTGGCTAAAGAACACCGGGGAGCTGTTTTTT. Variable domain in full (rest from reference TRBV9 and TRBJ2-2): DSGVTQTPKHLITATGQRVTLRCSPRSGDLSVYWYQQSLDQGLQFLIQYYNGEERAKGNILERFSAQQFPDLHSELNLSSLELGDSALYFCASSVGPGWLKNTGELFFGEGSRLTVL.

The chain combines TRBV11-2 with TRBJ1-1, with D tentatively TRBD1 (5 bases). CDR3 size: 15 residues. Germline assignment: CDR1 SGHAT and CDR2 FQNNGV. The V gene lost 1 base and the J gene lost 4 bases, with 13 bases spanning the gap. The CDR3 region is CASSLGGGGATEAFF. CDR3 bases: TGTGCCAGCAGCTTAGGTGGGGGGGGAGCCACTGAAGCTTTCTTT.

The chain employs TRBV10-3 and TRBJ1-1; D call uncertain. The CDR3 totals 16 residues. CDR1 is ENHRY, CDR2 SYGVKD, per germline. Trimming took off 0 bases at V and 1 base at J, with 12 bases between the two ends. CDR3 DNA: TGTGCCATCAGTGAGTCGAGGCAAGTGTCGAACACTGAAGCTTTCTTT. Translating it yields CAISESRQVSNTEAFF.

The V gene is TRBV11-2, the J gene TRBJ1-5; 7 nucleotides align to TRBD1. Trimming at V came to 0 bases and at J to 9 bases, leaving 5 bases not matched to a gene. The CDR3 extends over 14 amino acids. The germline gives CDR1 SGHAT, CDR2 FQNNGV. In DNA, the CDR3 is TGTGCCAGCAGCTTAGAAACAGGGGTAGGGCCCCAGCATTTT. Its protein product is CASSLETGVGPQHF.

The gene calls are TRBV19 and TRBJ1-1; D possibly corresponds to TRBD1 (6 bases). The CDR3 is 12 amino acids. Germline V gene lookup returns CDR1 LNHDA and CDR2 SQIVND (reference sequence). The V gene lost 5 bases and the J gene lost 4 bases, with 8 bases spanning the gap. For the CDR3, the DNA is TGTGCCAGTAGTTACAGGGCCACTGAAGCTTTCTTT. Amino acid sequence: CASSYRATEAFF.

The CDR3 sequence: CASSPSTEVGYGYTF. The CDR3 DNA sequence: TGTGCCAGCAGCCCCTCGACGGAGGTCGGCTATGGCTACACCTTC. This chain uses TRBV9 with TRBJ1-2, with D hard to call. Germline CDR1 is SGDLS and CDR2 is YYNGEE. The V gene lost 4 bases and the J gene lost 4 bases, with 17 bases spanning the gap. The CDR3 length is 15 residues.

V and J are TRBV6-5 and TRBJ2-7; possibly TRBD1 for D (5 bases). In germline, CDR1 is MNHEY, CDR2 SVGAGI. This CDR3 contains 15 residues. V gave up 4 bases and J gave up 2 bases, with 15 bases separating them. DNA of the CDR3: TGTGCCAGCAGTTGGGGCAGTCCTTCTCCCTACGAGCAGTACTTC. Translation: CASSWGSPSPYEQYF.

This clone was seen a few times. J is TRBJ2-7 and V is TRBV2; D not resolved. CDR1 and CDR2 (germline): SNHLY, FYNNEI. This CDR3 region has 12 residues. V shed 2 bases and J shed 6 bases, with 8 bases lying between them. CDR3 sequence reads: CASSEPSGEQYF. The CDR3, as DNA: TGTGCCAGCAGTGAACCCTCGGGCGAGCAGTACTTC.

V usage is TRBV19 and J usage is TRBJ1-1, with 8 bases that match TRBD1. This CDR3 has 14 amino acids. V was clipped by 5 bases and J by 6 bases; unmatched bases: 8. The germline V gene has CDR1 LNHDA and CDR2 SQIVND (reference sequence). This CDR3 reads CASSYRRQGSEAFF. The CDR3 DNA is TGTGCCAGTAGTTATAGAAGACAGGGGTCTGAAGCTTTCTTT.

This CDR3 is CASSWDRVNEKLFF. As DNA, the CDR3 is TGTGCCAGCAGCTGGGACAGAGTTAATGAAAAACTGTTTTTT. The chain joins TRBV7-9 to TRBJ1-4; TRBD1 matches at 7 bases. The germline V gene has CDR1 SEHNR and CDR2 FQNEAQ (reference sequence). Losses at the gene ends were 4 bases for V and 4 bases for J; bases not matched to a gene: 3. This CDR3 has 14 amino acids. Complete variable domain (other parts from reference TRBV7-9 and TRBJ1-4): DTGVSQNPRHKITKRGQNVTFRCDPISEHNRLYWYRQTLGQGPEFLTYFQNEAQLEKSRLLSDRFSAERPKGSFSTLEIQRTEQGDSAMYLCASSWDRVNEKLFFGSGTQLSVL.

This clone was detected a few times. V usage is TRBV5-1 and J usage is TRBJ2-3, with 10 bases fitting TRBD1. The CDR3 spans 17 residues. V shed 0 bases, J shed 2 bases, and the junction held 6 bases outside the gene matches. CDR1 and CDR2 (germline): SGHRS, YFSETQ. CDR3 in amino acids: CASSLGVGTGATDTQYF. The DNA for the CDR3 is TGCGCCAGCAGCTTGGGAGTCGGGACAGGGGCCACAGATACGCAGTATTTT.

This clone was detected a few times. The CDR3 region has the DNA TGTGTCACAAAACACGAGACGGCTAGGAATGAGCAGTTCTTC. Its translation is CVTKHETARNEQFF. The gene calls are TRBV7-5 and TRBJ2-1; TRBD2, the table's D call, was not compared with the DNA. TRBV7-5 is shown as a pseudogene. This CDR3 has 14 residues.